The rows below give T cell receptor beta chains drawn from one sample of a study of shared clonotypes between healthy human individuals. Sequencing used immunoSEQ multiplex PCR; TCRdb keeps in-frame clones, though not all of them. This sample has approximately 500,000 clones, with more than 75% found just once. Material: PBMCs. These receptors were obtained from a middle-aged woman in good health. Some clones in this sample may be carry-over from other donors' samples. Each CDR3 is given with its conserved first and last residue. The D gene is left open where the match is weak. A clone size is listed for some rows: how often the clone was seen (once, few, many), or a class if it is expanded.

CDR3 DNA	CDR3 protein	D gene	V gene	J gene	clone size
TGTGCCAGCAGCACCGGTCGACTAGGAGCCGAGCAGTACTTC	CASSTGRLGAEQYF	NA	TRBV7-8	TRBJ2-7	NA
TGTGCCAGCAGTTCCCCCCCACGGGAGAATCAGCCCCAGCATTTT	CASSSPPRENQPQHF	NA	TRBV28	TRBJ1-5	NA
TGTGCCAGCAGCCCGGGGGGGGTCTATGGCTACACCTTC	CASSPGGVYGYTF	NA	TRBV27	TRBJ1-2	NA
TGTGCCAGCAGTGGACCCGGGCCAGGGGTTGGTGGGTCCTACAATGAGCAGTTCTTC	CASSGPGPGVGGSYNEQFF	NA	TRBV2	TRBJ2-1	NA
TGTGCCAGCAGACCCCCACGCTTAAGGGCAGATACGCAGTATTTT	CASRPPRLRADTQYF	NA	TRBV28	TRBJ2-3	NA
TGCGCCAGCAGCCAAGGCGATCTAGCGGGAACGCAGTTCTTC	CASSQGDLAGTQFF	TRBD2	TRBV4-1	TRBJ2-1	NA
TGCAGCGTTAAACCCGGGACAGCGACCAATCCTAGGGGCTACACCTTC	CSVKPGTATNPRGYTF	TRBD1	TRBV29-1	TRBJ1-2	NA
TGTGCCGTCAAGGGTTCCCCCACGGAGCAGTACTTC	CAVKGSPTEQYF	NA	TRBV7-9	TRBJ2-7	NA
TGTGCCAGCAGCCTCCGGGACAGCCCCTTCTACGAGCAGTACTTC	CASSLRDSPFYEQYF	TRBD1	TRBV7-6	TRBJ2-7	once
TGTGCCAGCAGCCCCGGTGGGCTCAGGGAGACCCAGTACTTC	CASSPGGLRETQYF	NA	TRBV7-2	TRBJ2-5	NA
TGTGCCAGCAGCCCAGGGACTAGCGGGAGAAGGGGCGGGGAGCTGTTTTTT	CASSPGTSGRRGGELFF	TRBD2	TRBV11-3	TRBJ2-2	NA
TGTGCTAGCAGCCTATTTAACGGACCGGGCTACGAGCAGTACTTC	CASSLFNGPGYEQYF	NA	TRBV7-7	TRBJ2-7	NA
TGTGCCAGCACCGCAGGGGCCTACAATGAGCAGTTCTTC	CASTAGAYNEQFF	NA	TRBV6-5	TRBJ2-1	NA
TGCGCCAGCAGCCCACCGGGACTAGCGGGGACAGATACGCAGTATTTT	CASSPPGLAGTDTQYF	TRBD2	TRBV5-1	TRBJ2-3	few
TGTGCCAGCAGTGTAGTAGCGGAAAACACCGGGGAGCTGTTTTTT	CASSVVAENTGELFF	NA	TRBV2	TRBJ2-2	NA
TGTGCCAGCAGTGAGACAACCACCGGGGAGCTGTTTTTT	CASSETTTGELFF	NA	TRBV6-4	TRBJ2-2	NA
TGTGCCAGCAGTACCGGGACAGGGATTCAGCCCCAGCATTTT	CASSTGTGIQPQHF	TRBD1	TRBV28	TRBJ1-5	NA
TGTGCCAGTAGTATTTGGGCCGATGAAGCTTTCTTT	CASSIWADEAFF	NA	TRBV19	TRBJ1-1	once
TGTGCCAGCGGTAACATTAACTATGGCTACACCTTC	CASGNINYGYTF	NA	TRBV4-2	TRBJ1-2	NA
TGTGCCAGCAGTTACTCGTTCGGGAGTGGCTACGAGCAGTACTTC	CASSYSFGSGYEQYF	NA	TRBV6-5	TRBJ2-7	few
TGTGCCAGCAGCCAAGAAGACAGGGAGAGTCAGCCCCAGCATTTT	CASSQEDRESQPQHF	TRBD1	TRBV4-2	TRBJ1-5	few
TGTGCCAGCATAGCGGTAGGAGGTGGCTACACCTTC	CASIAVGGGYTF	NA	TRBV14	TRBJ1-2	NA
TGTGCCAGCAGTCCCCTTAGCGGGAGGGGGAGCTCCTACGAGCAGTACTTC	CASSPLSGRGSSYEQYF	TRBD2	TRBV27	TRBJ2-7	NA
TGTGCCAGCCTCCAGGGGCAGAACTCTGGCTACACCTTC	CASLQGQNSGYTF	NA	TRBV6-5	TRBJ1-2	once
TGTGCCAGCAGCGTAGGGACTAGCGGGAGCACAGATACGCAGTATTTT	CASSVGTSGSTDTQYF	TRBD2	TRBV9	TRBJ2-3	many
TGTGCCAGCAGCGAGCCGGGGCCGGGTGAGCAGTACTTC	CASSEPGPGEQYF	NA	TRBV11-2	TRBJ2-7	once
TGTGCCAGCAGCCATCTAGGGTCAAATGAGCAGTTCTTC	CASSHLGSNEQFF	NA	TRBV4-2	TRBJ2-1	NA
TGTGCCAGCAGTGCAGGGTATCGACAGCCCCAGCATTTT	CASSAGYRQPQHF	NA	TRBV6-1	TRBJ1-5	NA
TGCAGCGTGGGACAGGGGCGAAGCTCCTACAATGAGCAGTTCTTC	CSVGQGRSSYNEQFF	TRBD1	TRBV29-1	TRBJ2-1	NA
TGTGCCAGCAGCTTTGGGGGGGCGCGCACTGAAGCTTTCTTT	CASSFGGARTEAFF	NA	TRBV7-3	TRBJ1-1	NA
TGTGCCAGCAGTTTCACAGGGAGTGGAAACACCATATATTTT	CASSFTGSGNTIYF	NA	TRBV6-5	TRBJ1-3	NA
TGTGCCAGCTCACCACCGCGGGTTAATTACGCTGGGGCCAACGTCCTGACTTTC	CASSPPRVNYAGANVLTF	NA	TRBV18	TRBJ2-6	few
TGTGCCAGCAGGGTACTAGCGGCCACCGGGGAGCTGTTTTTT	CASRVLAATGELFF	TRBD2	TRBV6-4	TRBJ2-2	NA
TGTGCCAGCAGGGGGACTAGCGGGAGAGAGACCCAGTACTTC	CASRGTSGRETQYF	TRBD2	TRBV2	TRBJ2-5	NA
TGTGCCAGCAGCCAGCGAGTCGGGTACGAGCAGTACTTC	CASSQRVGYEQYF	NA	TRBV7-2	TRBJ2-7	NA
TGTGCCACCAGCAGAGTGGGTGGGAGTGTCTACGAGCAGTACTTC	CATSRVGGSVYEQYF	NA	TRBV15	TRBJ2-7	NA
TGTGCCAGCAGTTCCCGGGACAACGAGCAGTACTTC	CASSSRDNEQYF	NA	TRBV27	TRBJ2-7	NA
TGTGCCAGCAGCGTACCGGGACTCACCTACGAGCAGTACTTC	CASSVPGLTYEQYF	NA	TRBV11-2	TRBJ2-7	many
TGTGCCAGCTCACCTTATCAAGAGACCCAGTACTTC	CASSPYQETQYF	NA	TRBV18	TRBJ2-5	NA
TGCAGCGTTGAACTTGCCGGACTAGCGGGAGTAAACACCGGGGAGCTGTTTTTT	CSVELAGLAGVNTGELFF	TRBD2	TRBV29-1	TRBJ2-2	once
TGTGCCAGCAGCTTATTCGGGTCGGAGGGCTATGGCTACACCTTC	CASSLFGSEGYGYTF	NA	TRBV13	TRBJ1-2	NA
TGTGCCAGCAGCCCAGGACAGGTGGGCCATTTTGTTTATGGCTACACCTTC	CASSPGQVGHFVYGYTF	TRBD1	TRBV5-4	TRBJ1-2	NA
TGTGCCACCAGCAGGGGGACTAGCGGGAGATCGGAGGAGCAGTACTTC	CATSRGTSGRSEEQYF	TRBD2	TRBV15	TRBJ2-7	few
TGTGCCAGCAAACAGGGGAGCGGTAATAGCGGTTCACCCCTCCACTTT	CASKQGSGNSGSPLHF	TRBD1	TRBV7-9	TRBJ1-6	NA
TGTGCCAGCAGCTTAAGACAAATCTACGAGCAGTACTTC	CASSLRQIYEQYF	NA	TRBV7-2	TRBJ2-7	NA
TGTGCTAGCAGCCCGACTAGCGGGACGTACAATGAGCAGTTCTTC	CASSPTSGTYNEQFF	TRBD2	TRBV7-7	TRBJ2-1	NA
TGTGCCAGCAGCTTAGCGGGGACACCCGTTCGAACTGAAGCTTTCTTT	CASSLAGTPVRTEAFF	NA	TRBV7-2	TRBJ1-1	NA
TGTGCCAGCACCGTCAGGGCGAGCTCCTACGAGCAGTACTTC	CASTVRASSYEQYF	NA	TRBV6-1	TRBJ2-7	NA
TGTGCCAGCAGCGTAGGACGGTCGAATGAGCAGTTCTTC	CASSVGRSNEQFF	NA	TRBV9	TRBJ2-1	few
TGTGCCAGCAGCAAGGCGGGACAAAGGGACGATGAGCAGTTCTTC	CASSKAGQRDDEQFF	NA	TRBV28	TRBJ2-1	NA
TGCAGTGCTAGAGAGGTTCGAGGCTACACCTTC	CSAREVRGYTF	NA	TRBV20-1	TRBJ1-2	NA
TGTGCCACCAGCAGAGAAAGCGGGAGCTACGAGCAGTACTTC	CATSRESGSYEQYF	TRBD2	TRBV15	TRBJ2-7	NA
TGTGCCAGCAGCTTAACCAGACAGGTCCTGAACACCGGGGAGCTGTTTTTT	CASSLTRQVLNTGELFF	NA	TRBV5-6	TRBJ2-2	NA
TGTGCCACCAGCAGAGATCGACAGGGCTATGGCTACACCTTC	CATSRDRQGYGYTF	TRBD1	TRBV15	TRBJ1-2	NA
TGTGCCAGCAGGACAGGGGGGACGCAGTATTTT	CASRTGGTQYF	TRBD1	TRBV28	TRBJ2-3	NA
TGCGCCAGCAGTGAGTCGATTGCTAGCGGGCACAATGAGCAGTTCTTC	CASSESIASGHNEQFF	TRBD2	TRBV10-2	TRBJ2-1	many
TGTGCCAGCAGTTCAATAGCGGGAAGCTCCTACGAGCAGTACTTC	CASSSIAGSSYEQYF	TRBD2	TRBV27	TRBJ2-7	NA
TGCGCCAGCAGCCACCTCGGGGACAGGGGTTACAATGAGCAGTTCTTC	CASSHLGDRGYNEQFF	TRBD1	TRBV4-3	TRBJ2-1	few
TGTGCCAGCAGTCCAGGGCGGGCCGGGGAGCTGTTTTTT	CASSPGRAGELFF	NA	TRBV6-1	TRBJ2-2	once